This TCR beta chain was recovered during a study of control samples from healthy donors and cancer patients. Germline V gene lookup returns CDR1 SNHLY and CDR2 FYNNEI. This CDR3 spans 15 amino acids. Trimming left V 3 bases short and J 7 bases short, with 16 bases between. This clone came up once. TCRdb's copy holds only in-frame clones and misses some; the assay was immunoSEQ multiplex PCR. The sample lists roughly 100,000 clones; around 92% were seen once. Sequencing was carried out using blood. The V gene is TRBV2, the J gene TRBJ2-1; D might be TRBD2 (7 bases). This clonotype was sampled from a woman under 30 in good health. The CDR3 DNA follows: TGTGCCAGCAGTGAGTGGGGGGGGCCGGGTAATGAGCAGTTCTTC. Encoded protein: CASSEWGGPGNEQFF.